This T cell receptor (beta chain) comes out of a study of Graves' ophthalmopathy and Graves' hyperthyroidism. Study overall: Researchers obtained peripheral blood at initial diagnosis, before any treatment had begun.

CDR3 regions of TCR beta were amplified from RNA transcripts. Following a first-round RT-PCR that used HTBI primers, a second-round multiplex PCR was carried out. TCRdb processed the multiplex PCR reads anew with MiXCR; each CDR3 protein has one entry. Among about 700,000 distinct CDR3 sequences, roughly 40% were seen once, and the ten largest hold 44%. Germline-derived CDR1 and CDR2 are SQVTM and ANQGSEA. V was clipped by 6 bases and J by 4 bases, with 7 bases between them. This CDR3 region has 12 residues. The source is an adult man with Graves' ophthalmopathy. The sample taken for sequencing was peripheral blood. The V call is TRBV29-1, the J call TRBJ1-6; D gene uncertain. CDR3 amino acids: CSVDLYNSPLHF. CDR3 nucleotide sequence: TGCAGCGTAGACTTATATAATTCACCCCTCCACTTT.